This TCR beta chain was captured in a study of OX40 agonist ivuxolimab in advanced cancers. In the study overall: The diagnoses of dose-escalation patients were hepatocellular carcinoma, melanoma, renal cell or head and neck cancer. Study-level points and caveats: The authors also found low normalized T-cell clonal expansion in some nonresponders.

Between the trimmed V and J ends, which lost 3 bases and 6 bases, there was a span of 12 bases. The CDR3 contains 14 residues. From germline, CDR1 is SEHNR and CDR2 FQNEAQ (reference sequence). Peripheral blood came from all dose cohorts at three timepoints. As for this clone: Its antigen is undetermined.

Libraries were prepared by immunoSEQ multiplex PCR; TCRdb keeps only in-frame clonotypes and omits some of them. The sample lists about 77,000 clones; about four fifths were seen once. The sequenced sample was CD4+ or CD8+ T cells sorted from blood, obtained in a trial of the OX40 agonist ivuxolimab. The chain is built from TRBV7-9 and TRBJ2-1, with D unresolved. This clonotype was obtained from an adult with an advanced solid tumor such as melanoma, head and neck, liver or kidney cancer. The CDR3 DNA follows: TGTGCCAGCAGCTTGAACGGGCCCAGCAATGAGCAGTTCTTC. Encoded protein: CASSLNGPSNEQFF.